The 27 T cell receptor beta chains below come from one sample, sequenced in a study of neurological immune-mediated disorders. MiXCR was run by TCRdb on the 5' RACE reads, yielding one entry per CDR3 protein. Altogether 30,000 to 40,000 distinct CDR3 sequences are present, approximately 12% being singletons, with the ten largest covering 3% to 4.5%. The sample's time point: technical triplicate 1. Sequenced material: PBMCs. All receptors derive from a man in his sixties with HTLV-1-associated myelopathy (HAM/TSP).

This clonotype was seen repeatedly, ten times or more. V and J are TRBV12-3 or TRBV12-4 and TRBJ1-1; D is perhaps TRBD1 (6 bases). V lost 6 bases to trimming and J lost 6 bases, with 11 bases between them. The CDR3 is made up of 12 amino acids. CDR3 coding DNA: TGTGCCAGCAGCCCTGGGACACCTGAAGCTTTCTTT. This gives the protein CASSPGTPEAFF.

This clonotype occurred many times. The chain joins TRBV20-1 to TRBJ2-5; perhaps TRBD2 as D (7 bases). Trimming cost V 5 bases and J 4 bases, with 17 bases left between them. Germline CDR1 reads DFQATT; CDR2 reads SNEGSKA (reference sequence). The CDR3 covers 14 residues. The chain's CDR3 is CSASRRGRVETQYF. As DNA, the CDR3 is TGCAGTGCTTCCAGGCGGGGGCGGGTAGAGACCCAGTACTTC.

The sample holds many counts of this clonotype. This CDR3 reads CASSLADRGTDTQYF. CDR3 in DNA: TGCGCCAGCAGCTTGGCCGACAGGGGCACAGATACGCAGTATTTT. This chain joins TRBV5-1 and TRBJ2-3, with 7 nucleotides matching TRBD1. The germline gives CDR1 SGHRS, CDR2 YFSETQ. Germline trimming cut 0 bases from V and 1 base from J; bases unmatched to any gene: 2. The CDR3 totals 15 residues.

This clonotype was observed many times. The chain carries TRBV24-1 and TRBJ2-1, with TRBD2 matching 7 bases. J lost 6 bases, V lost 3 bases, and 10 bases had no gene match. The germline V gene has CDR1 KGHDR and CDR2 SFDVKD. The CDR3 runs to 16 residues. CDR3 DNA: TGTGCCACCAGTGATAGTTCGGGACTACTCGGCAATGAGCAGTTCTTC. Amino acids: CATSDSSGLLGNEQFF.

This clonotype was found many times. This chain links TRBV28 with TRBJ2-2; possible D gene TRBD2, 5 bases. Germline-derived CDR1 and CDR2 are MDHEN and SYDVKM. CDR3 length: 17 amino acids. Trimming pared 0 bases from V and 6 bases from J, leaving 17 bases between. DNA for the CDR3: TGTGCCAGCAGTTTATGGGGTCTCAGCGAGGGCCCCGGGGAGCTGTTTTTT. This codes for CASSLWGLSEGPGELFF.

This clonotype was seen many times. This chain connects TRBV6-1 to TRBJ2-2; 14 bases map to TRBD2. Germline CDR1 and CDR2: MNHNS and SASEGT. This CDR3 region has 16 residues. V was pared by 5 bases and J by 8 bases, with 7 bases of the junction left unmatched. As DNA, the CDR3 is TGTGCCAGCAGTCCGGGACTAGCGGGAGTAACGGGGGAGCTGTTTTTT. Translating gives CASSPGLAGVTGELFF.

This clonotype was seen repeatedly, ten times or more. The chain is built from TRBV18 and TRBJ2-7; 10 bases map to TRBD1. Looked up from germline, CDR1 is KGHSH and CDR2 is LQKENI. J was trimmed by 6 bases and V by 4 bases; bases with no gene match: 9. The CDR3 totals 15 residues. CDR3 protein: CASSRGTGEQGEQYF. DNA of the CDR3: TGTGCCAGCTCACGAGGGACAGGGGAACAAGGCGAGCAGTACTTC.

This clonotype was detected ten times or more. CDR3 coding DNA: TGCGCCAGCTCCATTTCCCGCTCCTACAATGAGCAGTTCTTC. Translated, it gives CASSISRSYNEQFF. This chain links TRBV5-1 with TRBJ2-1, with unresolved D. The CDR3 totals 14 residues. V gave up 7 bases and J gave up 0 bases, with 11 bases separating them. Germline CDR1 and CDR2: SGHRS and YFSETQ.

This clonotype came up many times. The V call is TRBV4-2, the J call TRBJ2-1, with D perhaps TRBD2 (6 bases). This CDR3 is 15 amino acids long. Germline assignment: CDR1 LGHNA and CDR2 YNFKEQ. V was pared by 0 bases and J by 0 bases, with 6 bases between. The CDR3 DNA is TGTGCCAGCAGCCAAGACGGGAGCTCCTACAATGAGCAGTTCTTC. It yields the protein CASSQDGSSYNEQFF.

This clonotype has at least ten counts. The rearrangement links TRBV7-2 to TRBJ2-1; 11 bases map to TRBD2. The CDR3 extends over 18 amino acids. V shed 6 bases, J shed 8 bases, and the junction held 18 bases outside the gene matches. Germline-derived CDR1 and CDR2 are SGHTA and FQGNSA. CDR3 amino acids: CASSPFLGLAVATYEQFF. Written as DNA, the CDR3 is TGTGCCAGCAGTCCCTTTTTGGGACTAGCGGTGGCTACGTATGAGCAGTTCTTC.

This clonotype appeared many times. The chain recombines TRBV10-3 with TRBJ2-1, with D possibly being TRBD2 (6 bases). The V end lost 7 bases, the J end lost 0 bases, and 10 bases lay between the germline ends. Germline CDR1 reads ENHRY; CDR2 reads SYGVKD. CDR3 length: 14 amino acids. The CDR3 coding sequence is TGTGCCATCACTCGGGGGAGCTCCTACAATGAGCAGTTCTTC. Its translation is CAITRGSSYNEQFF.

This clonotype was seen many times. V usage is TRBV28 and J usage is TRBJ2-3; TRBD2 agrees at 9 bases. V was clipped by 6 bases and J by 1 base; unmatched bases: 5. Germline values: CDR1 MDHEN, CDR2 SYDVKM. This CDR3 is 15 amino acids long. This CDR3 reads CASRGSGRGTDTQYF. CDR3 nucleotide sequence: TGTGCCAGCAGAGGTAGCGGGAGAGGCACAGATACGCAGTATTTT.

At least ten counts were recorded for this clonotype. This CDR3 reads CASSENYGPTGIQYF. The CDR3 DNA follows: TGTGCCAGCAGTGAAAACTATGGACCCACCGGGATACAGTACTTC. The rearrangement uses TRBV2 and TRBJ2-7; maybe TRBD2 (5 bases). V gave up 2 bases and J gave up 10 bases, with 21 bases separating them. Germline CDR1 and CDR2: SNHLY and FYNNEI. CDR3 length: 15 amino acids.

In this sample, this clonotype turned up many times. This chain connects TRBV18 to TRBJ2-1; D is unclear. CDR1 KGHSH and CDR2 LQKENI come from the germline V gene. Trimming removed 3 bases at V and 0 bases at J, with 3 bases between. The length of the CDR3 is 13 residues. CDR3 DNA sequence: TGTGCCAGCTCACCGGGCTCCTACAATGAGCAGTTCTTC. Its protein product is CASSPGSYNEQFF.

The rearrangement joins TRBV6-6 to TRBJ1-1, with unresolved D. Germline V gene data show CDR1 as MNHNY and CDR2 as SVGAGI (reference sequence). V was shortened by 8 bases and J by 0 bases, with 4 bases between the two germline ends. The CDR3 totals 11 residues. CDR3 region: CASHLNTEAFF. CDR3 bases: TGTGCCAGCCACCTGAACACTGAAGCTTTCTTT.

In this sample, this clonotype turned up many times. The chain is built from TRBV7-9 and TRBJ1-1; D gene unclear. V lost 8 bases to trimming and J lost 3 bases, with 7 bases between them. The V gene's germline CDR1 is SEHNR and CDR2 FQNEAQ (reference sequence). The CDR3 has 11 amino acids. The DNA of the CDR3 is TGTGCCAGCGCGGAGGACACTGAAGCTTTCTTT. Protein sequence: CASAEDTEAFF.

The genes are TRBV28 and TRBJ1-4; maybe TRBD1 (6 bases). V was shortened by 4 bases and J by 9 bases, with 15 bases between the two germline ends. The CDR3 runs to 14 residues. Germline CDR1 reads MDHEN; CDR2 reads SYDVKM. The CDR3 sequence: CASSSQSDSKKLFF. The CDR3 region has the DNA TGTGCCAGCAGTTCACAATCGGACAGTAAAAAACTGTTTTTT.

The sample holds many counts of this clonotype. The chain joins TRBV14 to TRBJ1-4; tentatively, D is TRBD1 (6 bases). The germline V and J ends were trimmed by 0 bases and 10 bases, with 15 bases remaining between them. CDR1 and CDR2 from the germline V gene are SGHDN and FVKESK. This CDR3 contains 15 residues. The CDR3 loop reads CASSQESGAWGKLFF. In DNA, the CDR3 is TGTGCCAGCAGCCAAGAATCGGGGGCATGGGGAAAACTGTTTTTT.

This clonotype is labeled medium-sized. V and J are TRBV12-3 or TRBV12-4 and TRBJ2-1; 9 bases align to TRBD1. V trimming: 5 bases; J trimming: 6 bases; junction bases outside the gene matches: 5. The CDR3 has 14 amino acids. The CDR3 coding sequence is TGTGCCAGCAGTAAACAGGGGGCTAGCAATGAGCAGTTCTTC. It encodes CASSKQGASNEQFF.

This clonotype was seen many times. DNA of the CDR3: TGCGCCAGCAGCTTGTTGTCGGGGCAGGGTTGGGAAAAACTGTTTTTT. The encoded protein is CASSLLSGQGWEKLFF. V usage is TRBV5-1 and J usage is TRBJ1-4, with D perhaps TRBD1 (5 bases). The CDR3 spans 16 residues. V was shortened by 1 base and J by 8 bases, with 18 bases between the two germline ends. Germline loops: CDR1 SGHRS, CDR2 YFSETQ.

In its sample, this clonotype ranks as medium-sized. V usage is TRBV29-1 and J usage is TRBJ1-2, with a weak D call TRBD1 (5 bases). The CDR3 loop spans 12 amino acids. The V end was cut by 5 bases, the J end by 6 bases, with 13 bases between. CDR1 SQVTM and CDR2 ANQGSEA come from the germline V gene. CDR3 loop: CSVYKGIDGYTF. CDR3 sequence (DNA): TGCAGCGTTTATAAGGGGATAGATGGCTACACCTTC. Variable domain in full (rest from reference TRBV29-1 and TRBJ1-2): SAVISQKPSRDICQRGTSLTIQCQVDSQVTMMFWYRQQPGQSLTLIATANQGSEATYESGFVIDKFPISRPNLTFSTLTVSNMSPEDSSIYLCSVYKGIDGYTFGSGTRLTVV.

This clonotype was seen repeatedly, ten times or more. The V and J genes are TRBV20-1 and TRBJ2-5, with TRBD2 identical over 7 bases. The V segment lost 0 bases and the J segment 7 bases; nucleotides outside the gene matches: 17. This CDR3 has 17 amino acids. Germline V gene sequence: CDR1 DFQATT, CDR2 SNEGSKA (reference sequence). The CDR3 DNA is TGCAGTGCTAGAGATGGAGGTTTAACAACTAGCGTGGGGACCCAGTACTTC. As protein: CSARDGGLTTSVGTQYF.

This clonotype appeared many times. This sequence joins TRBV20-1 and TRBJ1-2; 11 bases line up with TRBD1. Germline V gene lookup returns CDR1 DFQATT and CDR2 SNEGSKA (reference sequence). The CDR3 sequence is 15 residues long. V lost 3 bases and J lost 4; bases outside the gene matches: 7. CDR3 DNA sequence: TGCAGTGCTAGGGCTGGACAGGGGGCTGTCTATGGCTACACCTTC. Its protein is CSARAGQGAVYGYTF.

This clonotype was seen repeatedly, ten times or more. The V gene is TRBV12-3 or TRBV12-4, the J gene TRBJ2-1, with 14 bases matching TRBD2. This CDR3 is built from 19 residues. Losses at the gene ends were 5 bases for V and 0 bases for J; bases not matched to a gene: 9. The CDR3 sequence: CASSPSGLAGVRSYNEQFF. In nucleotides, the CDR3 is TGTGCCAGCAGTCCCTCGGGACTAGCGGGGGTCCGCTCCTACAATGAGCAGTTCTTC.

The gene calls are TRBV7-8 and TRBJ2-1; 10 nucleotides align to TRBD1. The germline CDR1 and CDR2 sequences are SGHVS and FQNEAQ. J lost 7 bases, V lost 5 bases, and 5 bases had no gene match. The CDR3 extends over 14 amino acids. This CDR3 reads CASSPGTGANEQFF. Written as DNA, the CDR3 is TGTGCCAGCAGCCCAGGGACAGGGGCTAATGAGCAGTTCTTC.

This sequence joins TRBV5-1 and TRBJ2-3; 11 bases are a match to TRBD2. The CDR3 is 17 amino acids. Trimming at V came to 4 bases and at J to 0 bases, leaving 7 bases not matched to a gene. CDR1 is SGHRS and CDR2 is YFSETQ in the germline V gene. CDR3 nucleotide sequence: TGCGCCAGCAGCCCGGGACTAGCGGCCCCTAGCACAGATACGCAGTATTTT. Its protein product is CASSPGLAAPSTDTQYF.

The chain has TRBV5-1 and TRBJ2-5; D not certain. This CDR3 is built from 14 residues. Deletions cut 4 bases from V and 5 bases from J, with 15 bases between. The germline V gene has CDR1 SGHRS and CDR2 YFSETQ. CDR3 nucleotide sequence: TGCGCCAGCAGCCCGATGGTACCTGGGGAGACCCAGTACTTC. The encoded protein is CASSPMVPGETQYF. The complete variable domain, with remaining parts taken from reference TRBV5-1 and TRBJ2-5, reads KAGVTQTPRYLIKTRGQQVTLSCSPISGHRSVSWYQQTPGQGLQFLFEYFSETQRNKGNFPGRFSGRQFSNSRSEMNVSTLELGDSALYLCASSPMVPGETQYFGPGTRLLVL.